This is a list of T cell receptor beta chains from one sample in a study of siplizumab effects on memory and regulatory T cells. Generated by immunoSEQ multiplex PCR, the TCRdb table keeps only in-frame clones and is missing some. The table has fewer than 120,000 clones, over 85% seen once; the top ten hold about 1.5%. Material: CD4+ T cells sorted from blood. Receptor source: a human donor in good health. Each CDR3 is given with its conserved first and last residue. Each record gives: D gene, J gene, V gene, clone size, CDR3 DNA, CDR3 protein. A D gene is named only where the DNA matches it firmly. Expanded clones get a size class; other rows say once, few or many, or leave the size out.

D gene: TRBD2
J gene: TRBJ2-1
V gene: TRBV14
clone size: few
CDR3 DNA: TGTGCCAGCAGCCAACTAGCGGGAGTGAACAATGAGCAGTTCTTC
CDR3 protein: CASSQLAGVNNEQFF

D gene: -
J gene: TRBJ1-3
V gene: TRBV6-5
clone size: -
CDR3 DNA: TGTGCCAGCAGTTACTACAGGGCAGACACCATATATTTT
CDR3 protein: CASSYYRADTIYF

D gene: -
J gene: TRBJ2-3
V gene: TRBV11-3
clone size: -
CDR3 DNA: TGTGCCAGCAGCTTTGGGGGGTACACAGATACGCAGTATTTT
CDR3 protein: CASSFGGYTDTQYF

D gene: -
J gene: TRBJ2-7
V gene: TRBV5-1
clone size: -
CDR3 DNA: TGCGCCAGCAGCAATAGGGCGGATACCCTCGAGCAGTACTTC
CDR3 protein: CASSNRADTLEQYF

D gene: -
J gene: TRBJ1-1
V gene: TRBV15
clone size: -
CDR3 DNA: TGTGCCACCAGCTCACGTCAGGGAGGCACTGAAGCTTTCTTT
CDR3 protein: CATSSRQGGTEAFF

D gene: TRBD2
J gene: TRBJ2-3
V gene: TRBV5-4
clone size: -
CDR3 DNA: TGTGCCAGCAGCTGGCGGACTAGCGGCACAGATACGCAGTATTTT
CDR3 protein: CASSWRTSGTDTQYF

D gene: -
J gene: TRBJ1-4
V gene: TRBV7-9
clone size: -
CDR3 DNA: TGTGCCAGCAGCGAAGGGACAACAGAGGAGGAAAAACTGTTTTTT
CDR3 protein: CASSEGTTEEEKLFF

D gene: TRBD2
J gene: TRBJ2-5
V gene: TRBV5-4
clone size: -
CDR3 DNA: TGTGCCAGCAGCTTGGTGTCCGGACTAGCTTCAGAGACCCAGTACTTC
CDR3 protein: CASSLVSGLASETQYF

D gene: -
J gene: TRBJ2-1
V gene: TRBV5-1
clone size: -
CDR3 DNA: TGCGCCAGCAAGGGACCGAACACTAATGAGCAGTTCTTC
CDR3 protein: CASKGPNTNEQFF

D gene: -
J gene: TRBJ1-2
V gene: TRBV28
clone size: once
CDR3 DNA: TGTGCCAGCAGTAATACAGGATTATATGGCTACACCTTC
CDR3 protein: CASSNTGLYGYTF

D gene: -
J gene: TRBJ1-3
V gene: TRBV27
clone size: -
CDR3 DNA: TGTGCCAGCAGTCTCTTGGACGTGAGCTCTGGAAACACCATATATTTT
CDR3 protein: CASSLLDVSSGNTIYF